This T cell receptor (beta chain) was captured in a study of T cell responses to AZD1222 COVID-19 vaccine. Turning to the study itself: Second-dose groups at about 4 or about 12 weeks were pooled.

Only in-frame clones appear in the TCRdb table, and some are missing; sequencing was by immunoSEQ multiplex PCR. Altogether some 120,000 clones are present, 90% being singletons, with the ten largest covering approximately 7.9%. Study-level findings and limits: Dominant CD4 TCR responses targeted spike regions 160-218 and 743-854. In the spike-specific TCR repertoire, nearly half reportedly target unmutated variant regions. Only a handful of AZD1222 recipients were seropositive at baseline.

Concerning this clone itself: Its target is not known.

Per germline, CDR1 WSHSY and CDR2 SAAADI. The CDR3 is 16 residues long. Between the trimmed V and J ends, which lost 5 bases and 0 bases, there was a span of 16 bases. The clonotype comes from an adult in good health. The source material was peripheral blood, sampled on day 0 of AZD1222 vaccination. The V call is TRBV10-2, the J call TRBJ1-1; TRBD1 is a possible D gene (6 bases). CDR3: CASSYLGGGLNTEAFF. CDR3 sequence (DNA): TGCGCCAGCAGTTATCTAGGGGGGGGATTGAACACTGAAGCTTTCTTT.